This T cell receptor beta chain is drawn from a study of blood T cell repertoires in COVID-19. Across the whole study: Samples taken during acute and convalescent COVID-19 were collected in the United States, Italy and Spain. T cells, B-cell-depleted T cells, or PBMCs provided the cDNA or gDNA that served as material.

The CDR3 sequence is 15 residues long. Germline V CDR1 and CDR2: MNHEY, SMNVEV (reference sequence). Trimming cost V 6 bases and J 1 base, with 15 bases left between them. Authors' processing steps: Reference gene primer amplification yielded estimated nucleated cell counts. Profiled with immunoSEQ multiplex PCR; TCRdb holds only in-frame clones, not every one. Clonal size and the V and J genes are those of that table, whereas D and trimming came from the DNA. The table lists under 200,000 clones, 70% to 80% of them singletons. Recruited during active infection, patients (from Seattle) were subsequently followed longitudinally.

V usage is TRBV27 and J usage is TRBJ1-2; D might be TRBD1 (6 bases). This TCR was sampled from an older woman with COVID-19, enrolled during active disease. Material for sequencing was peripheral blood. The CDR3 protein is CASRYTGHGNYGYTF. In nucleotides, the CDR3 is TGTGCCAGCAGATATACGGGACACGGTAACTATGGCTACACCTTC.